The 6 T cell receptor beta chains given below trace back to one sample, sequenced in a study of blood T cell repertoires in COVID-19. TCRdb keeps only in-frame clones here, not all; method: immunoSEQ multiplex PCR. The table lists roughly 180,000 clones, about 85% of them singletons, with 0.99% in the top ten. Sequencing used peripheral blood. All receptors come from a man between 18 and 29 years old with acute or convalescent COVID-19.

J is TRBJ2-1 and V is TRBV2, with D possibly being TRBD1 (6 bases). Germline CDR1 reads SNHLY; CDR2 reads FYNNEI. The CDR3 is 13 amino acids. V was cut by 6 bases and J by 5 bases, with 11 bases left in between. Here the CDR3 reads CASRQGFDNEQFF. The CDR3 DNA sequence: TGTGCCAGCAGACAGGGTTTCGACAATGAGCAGTTCTTC.

The rearrangement links TRBV2 to TRBJ1-5; 7 bases fit TRBD1. V shed 7 bases, J shed 0 bases, and the junction held 6 bases outside the gene matches. Germline CDR1 and CDR2: SNHLY and FYNNEI. There are 15 residues in the CDR3. The CDR3 DNA follows: TGTGCCAGCACCACCGGACAGGTTAGCAATCAGCCCCAGCATTTT. It yields the protein CASTTGQVSNQPQHF.

This clone is a singleton in its sample. The CDR3 loop reads CASSPTARTDTQYF. In DNA, the CDR3 is TGTGCCAGCAGCCCCACAGCACGCACAGATACGCAGTATTTT. This chain joins TRBV9 and TRBJ2-3; no reliable D call. With 4 bases removed from V and 1 base from J, the gap between germline ends came to 10 bases. The CDR3 is made up of 14 amino acids. Germline CDR1 and CDR2: SGDLS and YYNGEE.

This rearrangement joins TRBV15 to TRBJ2-1, with 13 bases lining up with TRBD2. The CDR3 consists of 17 residues. Germline lookup yields CDR1 LNHNV and CDR2 YYDKDF (reference sequence). Germline trimming cut 3 bases from V and 4 bases from J; bases unmatched to any gene: 6. The CDR3 reads CATSSTPGLAGYNEQFF. CDR3 bases: TGTGCCACCAGCAGCACCCCGGGACTAGCGGGATACAATGAGCAGTTCTTC. The variable domain in full, completed from reference TRBV15 and TRBJ2-1, reads DAMVIQNPRYQVTQFGKPVTLSCSQTLNHNVMYWYQQKSSQAPKLLFHYYDKDFNNEADTPDNFQSRRPNTSFCFLDIRSPGLGDTAMYLCATSSTPGLAGYNEQFFGPGTRLTVL.

This clone was seen just once. The chain is built from TRBV6-5 and TRBJ1-2; D perhaps matches TRBD1 (5 bases). CDR3 length: 15 amino acids. V lost 1 base and J lost 4, with 13 bases in between. The germline gives CDR1 MNHEY, CDR2 SVGAGI. CDR3 in amino acids: CASSYFREGSYGYTF. In DNA, the CDR3 is TGTGCCAGCAGTTACTTTCGGGAGGGGAGCTATGGCTACACCTTC.

The V call is TRBV19, the J call TRBJ2-6; D perhaps matches TRBD1 (6 bases). Germline V CDR1 and CDR2: LNHDA, SQIVND (reference sequence). V was pared by 6 bases and J by 0 bases, with 18 bases between. CDR3 size: 18 residues. The CDR3 nucleotides are TGTGCCAGTAGCTTTGAGGACAGAAGAAGCTCTGGGGCCAACGTCCTGACTTTC. Its translation: CASSFEDRRSSGANVLTF.